The sequence of this T cell receptor beta chain was determined in a study of OX40 agonist ivuxolimab in advanced cancers. Whole-study findings and limits: The study did not work out the antigen specificity of the expanded peripheral T cells. By week 6 at 0.1 to 3.0 mg/kg, blood CD4+ and CD8+ T cells had expanded clonally. People who partly responded at 0.1-3.0 mg/kg had some of the least clonal expansion seen.

CDR3 length: 15 amino acids. The V gene end was trimmed by 4 bases and the J gene end by 8 bases; junction bases not matched to a gene: 6. Germline V gene data show CDR1 as SEHNR and CDR2 as FQNEAQ (reference sequence). Method: immunoSEQ multiplex PCR; TCRdb's copy keeps in-frame clones and lacks some. Counted here are around 100,000 clones, roughly 90% occurring once; the ten biggest clones make up more than 0.15%. Note on this clone: Its specificity is not known.

The V gene is TRBV7-9, the J gene TRBJ1-6, with 9 bases matching TRBD1. Specimen: CD4+ or CD8+ T cells sorted from blood, collected in a trial of the OX40 agonist ivuxolimab. This TCR came from an adult with an advanced solid tumor such as melanoma, head and neck, liver or kidney cancer. Here the CDR3 reads CASSSGTGSYSPLHF. As DNA, the CDR3 is TGTGCCAGCAGCTCGGGGACAGGGAGTTATTCACCCCTCCACTTT.